These T cell receptor beta chains were read from a single sample in a study of T-cell reconstitution after alpha-beta-depleted transplantation in children. TCRdb itself ran the PCR reads through MiXCR, one entry per CDR3 protein. Of 600,000 to 700,000 distinct CDR3 sequences in the sample, approximately 17% were seen once. This specimen was PBMCs from the stem cell graft donor, taken from the stem cell graft. These receptors were collected from a human donor who donated a stem cell graft to a child with acute myeloid leukemia. Each CDR3 is given with its conserved first and last residue. A D gene is named only where the DNA matches it firmly. The size field is filled for only some rows; it gives once, few, many or a size class.

abundance: many; d_gene: NA; j_gene: TRBJ1-5; v_gene: TRBV6-4; CDR3nt: TGTGCCAGCAGGAGGGGGGCCTATAGCAATCAGCCCCAGCATTTT; CDR3aa: CASRRGAYSNQPQHF
abundance: few; d_gene: NA; j_gene: TRBJ1-3; v_gene: TRBV6-6; CDR3nt: TGTGCCAGCGAAAAGGTCTTTGGAAACACCATATATTTT; CDR3aa: CASEKVFGNTIYF
abundance: many; d_gene: NA; j_gene: TRBJ2-2; v_gene: TRBV12-3/TRBV12-4; CDR3nt: TGTGCCAGCATGCCGAGAAGGACCGGGGAGCTGTTTTTT; CDR3aa: CASMPRRTGELFF
abundance: few; d_gene: NA; j_gene: TRBJ2-1; v_gene: TRBV7-8; CDR3nt: TGTGCCAGCAGCTTACTACCTGAGAGCTCCTACAATGAGCAGTTCTTC; CDR3aa: CASSLLPESSYNEQFF
abundance: NA; d_gene: TRBD1; j_gene: TRBJ2-3; v_gene: TRBV12-3/TRBV12-4; CDR3nt: TGTGCCAGCAGTCTGCCGGGACAGATCATTACAGATACGCAGTATTTT; CDR3aa: CASSLPGQIITDTQYF
abundance: NA; d_gene: NA; j_gene: TRBJ2-2; v_gene: TRBV7-8; CDR3nt: TGTGCCAGCAGCCATAGGACCGAAGCTGTCCTTAACACCGGGGAGCTGTTTTTT; CDR3aa: CASSHRTEAVLNTGELFF
abundance: NA; d_gene: NA; j_gene: TRBJ2-5; v_gene: TRBV15; CDR3nt: TGTGCCACCAGCAGGGACAGAGCGGGACAAAACTTTCAAGAGACCCAGTACTTC; CDR3aa: CATSRDRAGQNFQETQYF
abundance: few; d_gene: NA; j_gene: TRBJ1-5; v_gene: TRBV20-1; CDR3nt: TGCAGTGCTAGTGGACGGAACATGGGGCCCCAGCATTTT; CDR3aa: CSASGRNMGPQHF
abundance: few; d_gene: TRBD1; j_gene: TRBJ2-1; v_gene: TRBV7-8; CDR3nt: TGTGCCAGCAGCTTGCGCGCCGACAGGGCCCATGAGCAGTTCTTC; CDR3aa: CASSLRADRAHEQFF
abundance: NA; d_gene: TRBD1; j_gene: TRBJ2-5; v_gene: TRBV24-1; CDR3nt: TGTGCCACCAGTGATTCCGGGACAGGGGGCGAGAGGGCAGAGACCCAGTACTTC; CDR3aa: CATSDSGTGGERAETQYF
abundance: many; d_gene: NA; j_gene: TRBJ2-1; v_gene: TRBV10-3; CDR3nt: TGTGCCATCAGTGAGGGAGGGGGGGGGTACGAGCAGTTCTTC; CDR3aa: CAISEGGGGYEQFF
abundance: many; d_gene: NA; j_gene: TRBJ2-3; v_gene: TRBV5-5; CDR3nt: TGTGCCAGCAGAATCCCAGGGAGGACAGATACGCAGTATTTT; CDR3aa: CASRIPGRTDTQYF
abundance: NA; d_gene: NA; j_gene: TRBJ2-2; v_gene: TRBV5-5; CDR3nt: TGTGCCAGCAGCTTGGCCTCTAGCGCGAACACCGGGGAGCTGTTTTTT; CDR3aa: CASSLASSANTGELFF
abundance: many; d_gene: TRBD1; j_gene: TRBJ2-7; v_gene: TRBV4-3; CDR3nt: TGCGCCAGCAGATCGGGACAGGCGCTTCACTTC; CDR3aa: CASRSGQALHF
abundance: few; d_gene: NA; j_gene: TRBJ2-2; v_gene: TRBV13; CDR3nt: TGTGCCAGCAGCTTAGCCCGGGACACTAACACCGGGGAGCTGTTTTTT; CDR3aa: CASSLARDTNTGELFF
abundance: many; d_gene: NA; j_gene: TRBJ2-3; v_gene: TRBV20-1; CDR3nt: TGCAGTGCTAGAGGTGCGGCGGGAAGGGCAGATACGCAGTATTTT; CDR3aa: CSARGAAGRADTQYF
abundance: NA; d_gene: TRBD2; j_gene: TRBJ2-2; v_gene: TRBV5-1; CDR3nt: TGCGCCAGCAGCTTGCCTAGCGGTTCGAACACCGGGGAGCTGTTTTTT; CDR3aa: CASSLPSGSNTGELFF
abundance: NA; d_gene: TRBD2; j_gene: TRBJ2-5; v_gene: TRBV20-1; CDR3nt: TGCAGTGCTGATAGCGGGGGGGTACAAGAGACCCAGTACTTC; CDR3aa: CSADSGGVQETQYF
abundance: many; d_gene: NA; j_gene: TRBJ2-5; v_gene: TRBV20-1; CDR3nt: TGCAGTGCTAGAGATCCTGGGGGTTTAGGAGAGACCCAGTACTTC; CDR3aa: CSARDPGGLGETQYF
abundance: NA; d_gene: NA; j_gene: TRBJ2-5; v_gene: TRBV5-5; CDR3nt: TGTGCCAGCAGCTTGGCCCCCAGAGAAGAGACCCAGTACTTC; CDR3aa: CASSLAPREETQYF